This T cell receptor beta chain was observed in a study of blood T cell repertoires in COVID-19. Under the authors' procedure: For nucleated cells, counts were estimated from reference gene primer amplification. The data were produced by immunoSEQ multiplex PCR, yet TCRdb's version contains in-frame clones alone and is incomplete. V and J calls and clone size come straight from that table; D and trimming were deduced from the DNA. The data show about 360,000 clones, 70% to 90% seen once. Cohort placement rested on clinical history that participants reported themselves. V lost 5 bases and J lost 6, with 12 bases in between. This CDR3 contains 13 residues. Germline lookup yields CDR1 SEHNR and CDR2 FQNEAQ (reference sequence). Concerning this clone itself: Other DNA sequences in this sample translate to the same CDR3.

Material for sequencing was PBMCs or T cells enriched from blood (not recorded which). The chain has TRBV7-9 and TRBJ2-3; TRBD2 is a possible D gene (5 bases). The clonotype comes from a woman in her thirties or forties with acute COVID-19. The CDR3 coding sequence is TGTGCCAGCAGCCCCCCCTCGGGGGATACGCAGTATTTT. It encodes CASSPPSGDTQYF. Filled out from reference TRBV7-9 and TRBJ2-3, the complete variable domain reads DTGVSQNPRHKITKRGQNVTFRCDPISEHNRLYWYRQTLGQGPEFLTYFQNEAQLEKSRLLSDRFSAERPKGSFSTLEIQRTEQGDSAMYLCASSPPSGDTQYFGPGTRLTVL.